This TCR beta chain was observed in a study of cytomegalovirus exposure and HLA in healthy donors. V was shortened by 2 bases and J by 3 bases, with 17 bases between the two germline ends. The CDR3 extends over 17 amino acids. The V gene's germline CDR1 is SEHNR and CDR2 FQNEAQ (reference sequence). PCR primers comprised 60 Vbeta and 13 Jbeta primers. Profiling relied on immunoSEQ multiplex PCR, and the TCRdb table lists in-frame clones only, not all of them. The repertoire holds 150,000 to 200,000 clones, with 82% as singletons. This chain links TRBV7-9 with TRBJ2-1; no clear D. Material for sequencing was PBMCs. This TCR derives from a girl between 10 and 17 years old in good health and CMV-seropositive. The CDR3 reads CASSLTPPTLSYNEQFF. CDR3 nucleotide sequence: TGTGCCAGCAGCTTAACGCCTCCGACTCTGAGCTACAATGAGCAGTTCTTC.